The 25 T cell receptor beta chains below were found in one sample sequenced in a study of T cell repertoires in cytomegalovirus infection. Their specific antigens are unknown. TCRdb used MiXCR to reprocess the reads, holding one entry per CDR3 protein. The table lists some 560,000 distinct CDR3 sequences, 40% of them singletons. This specimen was cultured PBMCs, taken from culture after CMV antigen stimulation. The receptor source for this set is a human donor in good health (CMV status not recorded). Some clones in this sample may be carry-over from other donors' samples.

The V call is TRBV4-1, the J call TRBJ1-4; no clear D gene. Germline V CDR1 and CDR2: MGHRA, YSYEKL. V shed 0 bases and J shed 5 bases, with 13 bases lying between them. The CDR3 contains 16 residues. CDR3: CASSQDFRQENEKLFF. The CDR3 bases are TGCGCCAGCAGCCAAGATTTTCGGCAGGAGAATGAAAAACTGTTTTTT.

V and J are TRBV19 and TRBJ1-1; possible D gene TRBD1, 6 bases. The CDR3 consists of 15 residues. Trimming cost V 11 bases and J 0 bases, with 19 bases left between them. Germline V gene sequence: CDR1 LNHDA, CDR2 SQIVND (reference sequence). CDR3 amino acids: CASKRGHIMNTEAFF. The DNA for the CDR3 is TGTGCCTCTAAGCGGGGGCACATCATGAACACTGAAGCTTTCTTT. The variable domain in full, completed from reference TRBV19 and TRBJ1-1, reads DGGITQSPKYLFRKEGQNVTLSCEQNLNHDAMYWYRQDPGQGLRLIYYSQIVNDFQKGDIAEGYSVSREKKESFPLTVTSAQKNPTAFYLCASKRGHIMNTEAFFGQGTRLTVV.

This clonotype has a count of ten or more. The chain couples TRBV7-8 to TRBJ1-1, with TRBD1 matching 9 bases. CDR3 size: 13 residues. The V and J ends lost 5 bases and 7 bases, in that order; junction bases with no gene match: 5. Germline lookup yields CDR1 SGHVS and CDR2 FQNEAQ. In DNA form, the CDR3 reads TGTGCCAGCAGCCTCTGGGACAGGGATGAAGCTTTCTTT. Translation: CASSLWDRDEAFF. Variable domain in full (rest from reference TRBV7-8 and TRBJ1-1): GAGVSQSPRYKVAKRGQDVALRCDPISGHVSLFWYQQALGQGPEFLTYFQNEAQLDKSGLPSDRFFAERPEGSVSTLKIQRTQQEDSAVYLCASSLWDRDEAFFGQGTRLTVV.

The table lists this clonotype with a few counts. The chain combines TRBV24-1 with TRBJ2-3; possible D gene TRBD2, 7 bases. Trimming took 7 bases from V and 4 from J, leaving 14 bases between them. Germline V lookup: CDR1 KGHDR, CDR2 SFDVKD. The CDR3 length is 14 residues. The CDR3 is CATRRGRAPDTQYF. The CDR3 bases are TGTGCCACCAGGAGGGGGAGGGCCCCAGATACGCAGTATTTT.

This clonotype was counted many times. The chain recombines TRBV2 with TRBJ2-1; TRBD1 or TRBD2 may be the D gene (6 bases each). Trimming took 8 bases from V and 7 from J, leaving 15 bases between them. This CDR3 spans 13 amino acids. Germline V lookup: CDR1 SNHLY, CDR2 FYNNEI. CDR3 loop: CASGGLEHNEQFF. The CDR3 DNA is TGTGCCAGCGGGGGGCTCGAACATAATGAGCAGTTCTTC.

This chain connects TRBV29-1 to TRBJ1-3; D is unresolved. Germline V lookup: CDR1 SQVTM, CDR2 ANQGSEA. V was trimmed by 7 bases and J by 4 bases, leaving 14 bases between them. The length of the CDR3 is 13 residues. The CDR3 DNA sequence: TGCAGCGCCCGACGGACGGCGGGAAACACCATATATTTT. Protein sequence: CSARRTAGNTIYF.

This clonotype occurred a few times. This chain links TRBV10-3 with TRBJ1-5; no clear D gene. Germline V gives CDR1 ENHRY, CDR2 SYGVKD. Deletions cut 4 bases from V and 0 bases from J, with 4 bases between. The CDR3 totals 13 residues. The CDR3 loop is CAISADSNQPQHF. The CDR3 DNA sequence: TGTGCCATCAGTGCTGATAGCAATCAGCCCCAGCATTTT.

This clonotype was recorded only once. The chain employs TRBV20-1 and TRBJ2-7; 11 bases align to TRBD1. Germline V gene lookup returns CDR1 DFQATT and CDR2 SNEGSKA (reference sequence). With 2 bases clipped from V and 7 bases from J, the junction kept 13 bases outside the gene matches. The CDR3 is 16 residues long. The CDR3 DNA sequence: TGCAGTGCTAGACCCGTAAGGGACAGGGGGATCGGGGAGCAGTACTTC. Protein sequence: CSARPVRDRGIGEQYF.

This chain connects TRBV7-6 to TRBJ2-1; the D is unclear. Trimming left V 7 bases short and J 8 bases short, with 18 bases between. The germline gives CDR1 SGHVS, CDR2 FNYEAQ. The CDR3 sequence is 14 residues long. The CDR3 DNA sequence: TGTGCCAGCACCCAAGGCGGCCTTACAGATGAGCAGTTCTTC. Its translation: CASTQGGLTDEQFF.

This clonotype has just a few counts. This chain connects TRBV20-1 to TRBJ2-3; possibly TRBD2 for D (5 bases). Germline V gene sequence: CDR1 DFQATT, CDR2 SNEGSKA (reference sequence). Trimming took 3 bases from V and 6 from J, leaving 19 bases between them. The CDR3 is made up of 15 amino acids. CDR3: CSASGGGRNWDTQYF. The CDR3 DNA follows: TGCAGTGCTAGTGGCGGTGGGAGAAACTGGGATACGCAGTATTTT.

Only a few counts were recorded for this clonotype. J is TRBJ2-1 and V is TRBV7-2; no clear D. V shed 4 bases and J shed 12 bases, with 13 bases lying between them. The germline V gene encodes CDR1 SGHTA and CDR2 FQGNSA. This CDR3 region has 12 residues. The CDR3 is CASSSPWSGQFF. As DNA, the CDR3 is TGTGCCAGCAGCTCTCCGTGGTCTGGGCAGTTCTTC.

This chain connects TRBV12-5 to TRBJ2-7; tentative D call: TRBD1 (6 bases). V dropped 3 bases and J dropped 1 base, with 13 bases sitting between them. CDR3 length: 15 amino acids. Germline-derived CDR1 and CDR2 are LGHNT and FRNRAP. CDR3 coding DNA: TGTGCTAGTGGTTTACCCAGGGGAGTGTCCTACGAGCAGTACTTC. Its translation is CASGLPRGVSYEQYF.

The rearrangement uses TRBV7-2 and TRBJ2-5; no definite D call. CDR1 and CDR2 (germline): SGHTA, FQGNSA. V was cut by 8 bases and J by 0 bases, with 10 bases left in between. This CDR3 contains 13 residues. The CDR3 loop is CASSHLDQETQYF. Written as DNA, the CDR3 is TGTGCCAGCTCCCACCTTGACCAAGAGACCCAGTACTTC.

The chain has TRBV7-4 and TRBJ1-2; 9 bases are a match to TRBD1. The V and J ends lost 5 bases and 8 bases, in that order; junction bases with no gene match: 9. Germline CDR1 reads SGHVT; CDR2 reads SQSDAQ. The CDR3 is 14 amino acids. The CDR3 DNA sequence: TGTGCCAGCAGCGTGTGGGACAGGGAAACGGGCTACACCTTC. Translating gives CASSVWDRETGYTF.

The rearrangement uses TRBV2 and TRBJ1-1, with D hard to call. This CDR3 spans 12 amino acids. The V end was cut by 10 bases, the J end by 4 bases, with 13 bases between. Germline V gene sequence: CDR1 SNHLY, CDR2 FYNNEI. CDR3: CATQERGTEAFF. The CDR3 DNA follows: TGTGCCACCCAAGAACGCGGCACTGAAGCTTTCTTT.

This clonotype was detected only a few times. The V gene is TRBV25-1, the J gene TRBJ1-6, with a weak D call TRBD1 (5 bases). This CDR3 contains 16 residues. Trimming removed 6 bases at V and 4 bases at J, with 16 bases between. CDR1 and CDR2 from the germline V gene are MGHDK and SYGVNS. Here the CDR3 DNA reads TGTGCCAGCAGCTATCACAGGCCAGATTATAATTCACCCCTCCACTTT. Protein sequence: CASSYHRPDYNSPLHF.

This clonotype was observed a handful of times. The chain carries TRBV20-1 and TRBJ1-1; 7 bases are shared with TRBD1. The CDR3 consists of 16 residues. Germline CDR1 reads DFQATT; CDR2 reads SNEGSKA (reference sequence). V trimming: 2 bases; J trimming: 1 base; junction bases outside the gene matches: 10. CDR3 in amino acids: CSARKGAGTPNTEAFF. The CDR3 nucleotides are TGCAGTGCTAGAAAGGGGGCCGGGACACCGAACACTGAAGCTTTCTTT.

This chain connects TRBV6-6 to TRBJ1-1, with D perhaps matching TRBD1 (5 bases). The V and J ends lost 2 bases and 4 bases respectively, with 11 bases between them. The CDR3 has 14 amino acids. The germline V gene has CDR1 MNHNY and CDR2 SVGAGI (reference sequence). CDR3 in amino acids: CASSYSTGLTEAFF. The CDR3 DNA reads as TGTGCCAGCAGTTACAGCACAGGACTCACTGAAGCTTTCTTT.

Many counts were recorded for this clonotype. The chain recombines TRBV7-2 with TRBJ1-1; D gene uncertain. V lost 2 bases and J 0 bases, leaving 7 bases between the germline ends. The germline gives CDR1 SGHTA, CDR2 FQGNSA. The CDR3 is made up of 14 amino acids. For the CDR3, the DNA is TGTGCCAGCAGCTTAACAGCGCTGAACACTGAAGCTTTCTTT. The encoded protein is CASSLTALNTEAFF.

In this sample, this clonotype turned up a few times. This rearrangement joins TRBV7-8 to TRBJ2-7, with D tentatively TRBD1 or TRBD2 (5 bases each). Germline V gene data show CDR1 as SGHVS and CDR2 as FQNEAQ. V gave up 1 base and J gave up 6 bases, with 16 bases separating them. CDR3 size: 15 residues. The CDR3 here is CASSLDGAGIGEQYF. CDR3 in DNA: TGTGCCAGCAGCTTAGACGGGGCAGGGATCGGCGAGCAGTACTTC. Combining the CDR3 with reference TRBV7-8 and TRBJ2-7 gives the whole variable domain GAGVSQSPRYKVAKRGQDVALRCDPISGHVSLFWYQQALGQGPEFLTYFQNEAQLDKSGLPSDRFFAERPEGSVSTLKIQRTQQEDSAVYLCASSLDGAGIGEQYFGPGTRLTVT.

This clonotype was seen a handful of times. The chain uses TRBV12-5 and TRBJ2-7, with 12 bases that match TRBD2. Germline-derived CDR1 and CDR2 are LGHNT and FRNRAP. The CDR3 extends over 13 amino acids. V gave up 5 bases and J gave up 9 bases; unmatched junction bases: 5. The chain's CDR3 is CASGPTGLAGQYF. The CDR3 region has the DNA TGTGCTAGTGGTCCCACGGGACTAGCGGGGCAGTACTTC.

J is TRBJ2-1 and V is TRBV20-1, with TRBD1 matching 9 bases. Germline V gives CDR1 DFQATT, CDR2 SNEGSKA (reference sequence). The junction had 7 bases not matched to a gene; V was cut back by 5 bases and J by 5 bases. This CDR3 contains 14 residues. The CDR3 here is CSALDRGVHNEQFF. In nucleotides, the CDR3 is TGCAGTGCTCTCGACAGGGGGGTTCACAATGAGCAGTTCTTC.

This clonotype was detected ten times or more. The chain has TRBV7-2 and TRBJ2-7; D is possibly TRBD2 (6 bases). The CDR3 runs to 15 residues. Germline loops: CDR1 SGHTA, CDR2 FQGNSA. Deletions cut 4 bases from V and 1 base from J, with 14 bases between. The CDR3 spells CASSSRRGLSYEQYF. The CDR3 DNA reads TGTGCCAGCAGCTCAAGGAGGGGACTTTCCTACGAGCAGTACTTC.

The chain combines TRBV5-3 with TRBJ1-1, with TRBD1 identical over 7 bases. TRBV5-3 is classed as an ORF, of uncertain function. CDR3 length: 15 amino acids. After removal of 8 bases from V and 0 bases from J, the junction contained 10 bases not matched to a gene. CDR3 residues: CASSIGTAMNTEAFF. The CDR3 nucleotides read TGTGCCAGCAGCATCGGGACAGCGATGAACACTGAAGCTTTCTTT.

This clonotype was picked up a small number of times. V gene TRBV7-8 combines with J gene TRBJ1-3; D is possibly TRBD1 (5 bases). CDR1 and CDR2 from the germline V gene are SGHVS and FQNEAQ. CDR3 length equals 16 residues. V lost 1 base to trimming and J lost 0 bases, with 10 bases between them. As DNA, the CDR3 is TGTGCCAGCAGCTTAGACCCGGGGCCCTCTGGAAACACCATATATTTT. Translation: CASSLDPGPSGNTIYF.